This T cell receptor beta chain emerged from a study of blood T cell repertoires in COVID-19. Turning to the study itself: The United States, Italy and Spain were the sources of the acute and convalescent COVID-19 samples.

With 3 bases clipped from V and 5 bases from J, the junction kept 11 bases outside the gene matches. CDR1 and CDR2 (germline): MGHDK, SYGVNS. The CDR3 loop spans 17 amino acids. Authors' methods: Using reference gene primer amplification, nucleated cell counts were estimated. Measured with immunoSEQ multiplex PCR; TCRdb has only the in-frame clones, and not every one. V, J and clone size reflect that table, while D and trimming were determined from the DNA. In the table there are fewer than 70,000 clones, about 87% of which are singletons. The clonotype originates from a human donor in a cohort sampled during active COVID-19. The sample was peripheral blood. This sequence joins TRBV25-1 and TRBJ2-7; 12 nucleotides match TRBD1. The CDR3 region has the DNA TGTGCCAGCAGTGAGCCGAGGCCGGGACAGGGGGCCAACGAGCAGTACTTC. As protein: CASSEPRPGQGANEQYF.